This TCR beta chain stems from a study of CD8+CD57+ T cells in acquired aplastic anemia. Overall study findings and caveats: It was found that about 31 CD8+ CDR3 sequences were shared between patients and controls.

CDR3 and TCR beta VDJ profiling relied on a genomic DNA template. One entry per CDR3 protein results from TCRdb running MiXCR on the reads. The top ten hold about 1.1% of the sample, which has about 160,000 distinct CDR3 sequences, just under 45% seen once. This CDR3 contains 12 residues. V lost 4 bases to trimming and J lost 9 bases, with 11 bases between them. In germline, CDR1 is KGHDR, CDR2 SFDVKD. Regarding this clonotype: Its antigen is not identified.

This chain uses TRBV24-1 with TRBJ1-1, with TRBD1 as a possible D gene (5 bases). The sequence derives from a human donor in good health. Source material: sorted CD4+, CD8+, or CD8+CD57+ T cells (not recorded which) from PBMCs. In nucleotides, the CDR3 is TGTGCCACCAGTGAGCCGGGACGGAAAGCTTTCTTT. Its translation: CATSEPGRKAFF.